Each of the 19 T cell receptor beta chains below was sequenced from the same sample in a study of vaccination and CD4 T cells after COVID-19. Their antigens remain unidentified. The Oncomine TCR Beta short-read assay generated sequence data from the DNA of cultured CD4+ T cells. TCRdb re-derived calls from the PCR reads in MiXCR, one entry per CDR3 protein. The table includes roughly 10,000 distinct CDR3 sequences, approximately 25% detected once. Treatment defined: roughly 10-day PBMC culture with coronavirus spike peptide pools or control peptides (ViraFEST assay). The sequencing here drew on CD4+ T cells from blood, cultured in vitro, taken before SARS-CoV-2 vaccination. The receptors were sampled from a human donor who received a COVID-19 vaccine.

This clonotype was seen a handful of times. The V gene is TRBV20-1, the J gene TRBJ2-3, with D perhaps being TRBD1 or TRBD2 (6 bases each). Looked up from germline, CDR1 is DFQATT and CDR2 is SNEGSKA (reference sequence). This CDR3 region has 17 residues. The V end lost 2 bases, the J end lost 1 base, and 19 bases lay between the germline ends. CDR3 nucleotides: TGCAGTGCTAGAACAGGGTTGCGGGGTACGGGCACAGATACGCAGTATTTT. Encoded protein: CSARTGLRGTGTDTQYF.

V usage is TRBV4-2 and J usage is TRBJ1-6; weak D call: TRBD1 (5 bases). CDR1 is LGHNA, CDR2 YNFKEQ, per germline. Trimming took 4 bases from V and 9 from J, leaving 10 bases between them. CDR3 length: 13 residues. DNA of the CDR3: TGTGCCAGCAGCCGAGGCAGGGTTTCACCCCTCCACTTT. Translating it yields CASSRGRVSPLHF.

The chain joins TRBV12-3 or TRBV12-4 to TRBJ1-1, with a possible D match to TRBD1 (6 bases). The CDR3 is made up of 14 amino acids. Trimming took 4 bases from V and 3 from J, leaving 12 bases between them. The CDR3 DNA is TGTGCCAGCAGTTCTGGACAGAGATACACTGAAGCTTTCTTT. Protein sequence: CASSSGQRYTEAFF.

There are a few counts of this clonotype. V and J are TRBV7-8 and TRBJ1-1; D unresolved. Germline lookup yields CDR1 SGHVS and CDR2 FQNEAQ. CDR3 size: 15 residues. Trimming took off 1 base at V and 1 base at J, with 10 bases between the two ends. CDR3 region: CASSLGARRNTEAFF. The CDR3 nucleotides read TGTGCCAGCAGCTTAGGGGCCCGTCGGAACACTGAAGCTTTCTTT.

This clonotype was counted a few times. The chain uses TRBV2 and TRBJ1-5; TRBD1 might be the D (5 bases). The ends were cut back, 4 bases at V and 6 bases at J, with 13 bases in the middle. CDR3 length equals 14 residues. From germline, CDR1 is SNHLY and CDR2 FYNNEI. The chain's CDR3 is CASSVQGDGQPQHF. In nucleotides, the CDR3 is TGTGCCAGCAGTGTCCAGGGTGACGGTCAGCCCCAGCATTTT.

This chain links TRBV6-2 or TRBV6-3 with TRBJ2-6; 10 positions match TRBD1. Germline lookup yields CDR1 MNHEY and CDR2 SVGEGT. The CDR3 consists of 17 residues. With V trimmed by 6 bases and J by 0 bases, 5 bases remained unmatched. CDR3 loop: CASSRQGALSGANVLTF. In DNA form, the CDR3 reads TGTGCCAGCAGCCGACAGGGGGCCCTCTCTGGGGCCAACGTCCTGACTTTC.

A few counts support this clonotype. This rearrangement joins TRBV10-3 to TRBJ1-3; tentatively, D is TRBD1 (5 bases). Trimming shortened V by 6 bases and J by 0 bases, and 12 bases separated the two germline ends. The length of the CDR3 is 15 residues. Germline loops: CDR1 ENHRY, CDR2 SYGVKD. CDR3 in DNA: TGTGCCATCAGGGACACGGGGATCTCTGGAAACACCATATATTTT. This translates into CAIRDTGISGNTIYF.

The rearrangement uses TRBV24-1 and TRBJ2-3, with D unresolved. Trimming stripped 3 bases from V and 0 bases from J, with 9 bases between. The CDR3 spans 15 residues. Germline CDR1 KGHDR, CDR2 SFDVKD. The CDR3 DNA is TGTGCCACCAGTGATGGCACCTCTAGCACAGATACGCAGTATTTT. It is translated as CATSDGTSSTDTQYF.

This clonotype occurred a few times. V and J are TRBV30 and TRBJ1-2; 7 bases agree with TRBD1. The CDR3 totals 18 residues. CDR1 is GTSNPN and CDR2 is SVGIG in the germline V gene (reference sequence). V was clipped by 3 bases and J by 4 bases; unmatched bases: 20. The CDR3 DNA sequence: TGTGCCTGGAGCCTTACTCCGGGACAGTGGGGACGGGGCTATGGCTACACCTTC. This encodes CAWSLTPGQWGRGYGYTF.

The chain joins TRBV11-3 to TRBJ2-3, with TRBD2 as a possible D gene (6 bases). Germline V gene lookup returns CDR1 SGHNT and CDR2 YENEEA. V was pared by 0 bases and J by 4 bases, with 11 bases between. The CDR3 spans 15 residues. The CDR3 reads CASSLEGLAPDTQYF. The CDR3 coding sequence is TGTGCCAGCAGCTTAGAGGGCCTAGCGCCAGATACGCAGTATTTT. The full variable domain, rest sourced from reference TRBV11-3 and TRBJ2-3, is EAGVVQSPRYKIIEKKQPVAFWCNPISGHNTLYWYLQNLGQGPELLIRYENEEAVDDSQLPKDRFSAERLKGVDSTLKIQPAELGDSAVYLCASSLEGLAPDTQYFGPGTRLTVL.

CDR3 residues: CASARGQSHSGNTIYF. For the CDR3, the DNA is TGTGCCAGCGCCCGGGGACAGTCTCACTCTGGAAACACCATATATTTT. The chain employs TRBV19 and TRBJ1-3; 7 nucleotides align to TRBD1. The CDR3 is 16 amino acids. Germline assignment: CDR1 LNHDA and CDR2 SQIVND (reference sequence). Germline trimming cut 9 bases from V and 0 bases from J; bases unmatched to any gene: 11.

With regard to this clonotype: Likely a read error: the CDR3 ends without its conserved phenylalanine or tryptophan. This chain joins TRBV7-9 and TRBJ1-2; the match to TRBD1 covers 11 bases. The CDR3 is 15 amino acids. Germline V gene lookup returns CDR1 SEHNR and CDR2 FQNEAQ (reference sequence). Trimming took 5 bases from V and 4 from J; bases not matched to a gene: 6. The CDR3 coding sequence is TGTGCCAGCAGCCGCGGACAGGGGGCTGGCTATGGCTACACCCTC. Protein product: CASSRGQGAGYGYTL.

This chain's CDR3 is CASRVRDTQYF. The CDR3 nucleotides read TGTGCCAGCAGAGTTAGGGATACGCAGTATTTT. The chain uses TRBV12-3 or TRBV12-4 and TRBJ2-3; D gene uncertain. CDR3 length: 11 residues. Trimming took off 6 bases at V and 6 bases at J, with 7 bases between the two ends.

There are a few counts of this clonotype. This sequence joins TRBV7-6 and TRBJ2-3, with TRBD2 identical over 11 bases. Germline values: CDR1 SGHVS, CDR2 FNYEAQ. V shed 5 bases, J shed 5 bases, and the junction held 9 bases outside the gene matches. The CDR3 covers 16 residues. The CDR3 DNA is TGTGCCAGCAGCCCGAGACTAGCGGGGCGTGGAGATACGCAGTATTTT. Protein sequence: CASSPRLAGRGDTQYF.

A few counts support this clonotype. The junction differs from germline at one of its ends, possibly a read error. The rearrangement joins TRBV4-2 to TRBJ2-7; D is ambiguous. The germline gives CDR1 LGHNA, CDR2 YNFKEQ. This CDR3 contains 14 residues. The CDR3 sequence is CASSQVGNSYEQYF. Written as DNA, the CDR3 is TGTGCCAGCAGCCAAGTGGGAAACTCCTATGAGCAGTACTTC.

This clonotype was detected a few times. The chain is built from TRBV7-9 and TRBJ2-5, with TRBD1 as a possible D gene (6 bases). Germline CDR1 is SEHNR and CDR2 is FQNEAQ (reference sequence). Trimming cost V 0 bases and J 2 bases, with 7 bases left between them. The length of the CDR3 is 14 residues. The CDR3 region is CASSLAGAQETQYF. CDR3 sequence (DNA): TGTGCCAGCAGCTTAGCGGGGGCGCAAGAGACCCAGTACTTC.

This clonotype was seen a handful of times. V gene TRBV20-1 combines with J gene TRBJ2-2, with D unclear. Between the trimmed V and J ends, which lost 5 bases and 2 bases, there was a span of 12 bases. Germline V CDR1 and CDR2: DFQATT, SNEGSKA (reference sequence). This CDR3 region has 14 residues. CDR3 sequence: CSAPARDNTGELFF. CDR3 nucleotides: TGCAGTGCTCCAGCTAGAGACAACACCGGGGAGCTGTTTTTT.

The chain combines TRBV18 with TRBJ2-1; 10 bases are a match to TRBD2. CDR3 length: 14 amino acids. J gave up 5 bases and V 4 bases, and 2 bases lay outside the gene matches. CDR1 and CDR2 (germline): KGHSH, LQKENI. CDR3 sequence (DNA): TGTGCCAGCTCACGCCTAGCGGGGGACAATGAGCAGTTCTTC. This translates into CASSRLAGDNEQFF.

The rearrangement uses TRBV2 and TRBJ1-5; D unresolved. Between the trimmed V and J ends, which lost 7 bases and 6 bases, there was a span of 19 bases. Germline values: CDR1 SNHLY, CDR2 FYNNEI. CDR3 length equals 15 residues. For the CDR3, the DNA is TGTGCCAGCACCGAATTAGGTACAGCCGGTCAGCCCCAGCATTTT. Translating it yields CASTELGTAGQPQHF.